This T cell receptor (beta chain) was captured by sequencing in a study of blood T cells in healthy people across ages. Overall study results and limits: The recorded TCR beta diversity per million T cells decreased in a roughly linear manner with age.

Each sample yielded at least 6 million isolated PBMCs. As to this clonotype: Its antigen is unidentified.

The use of a sample-barcoded 5' primer and a J-beta primer mix characterized a second PCR of about 7 to 12 cycles. Each cDNA molecule, via a template-switch adaptor with 12 random nucleotides, was tagged. A minimum of 2.5 million CDR3-containing paired-end reads was obtained for each sample. Using its own MiXCR run on the 5' RACE reads, TCRdb lists one record per CDR3 protein. This table has around 710,000 distinct CDR3 sequences, roughly 45% appearing once. The V and J ends lost 6 bases and 7 bases respectively, with 15 bases between them. From germline, CDR1 is MNHEY and CDR2 SVGEGT. The CDR3 runs 13 residues.

The chain combines TRBV6-2 or TRBV6-3 with TRBJ1-2; D gene unclear. The origin of this receptor is a woman aged 55-69 years in good health. Sequencing was performed on blood. CDR3 sequence: CASSPGDSRGYTF. For the CDR3, the DNA is TGTGCCAGCAGCCCTGGTGATTCTCGTGGCTACACCTTC.